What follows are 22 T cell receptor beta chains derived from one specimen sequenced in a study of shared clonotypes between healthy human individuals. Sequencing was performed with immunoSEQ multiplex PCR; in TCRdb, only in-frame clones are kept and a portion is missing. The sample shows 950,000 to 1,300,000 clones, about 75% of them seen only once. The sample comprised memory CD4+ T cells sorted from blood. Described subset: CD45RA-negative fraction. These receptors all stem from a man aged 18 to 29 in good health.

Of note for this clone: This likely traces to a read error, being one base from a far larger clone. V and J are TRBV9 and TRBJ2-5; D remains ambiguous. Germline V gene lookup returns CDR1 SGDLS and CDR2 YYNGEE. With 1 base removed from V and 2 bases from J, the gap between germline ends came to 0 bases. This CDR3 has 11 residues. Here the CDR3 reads CASSVQETQYF. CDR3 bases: TGTGCCAGCAGCGTACAAGAGACCCAGTACTTC.

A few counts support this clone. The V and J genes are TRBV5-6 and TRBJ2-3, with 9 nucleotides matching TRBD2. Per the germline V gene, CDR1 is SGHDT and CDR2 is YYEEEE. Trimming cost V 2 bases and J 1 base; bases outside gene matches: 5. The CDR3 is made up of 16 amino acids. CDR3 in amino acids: CASSFRTSVGTDTQYF. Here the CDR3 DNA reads TGTGCCAGCAGCTTTCGGACTAGCGTGGGCACAGATACGCAGTATTTT.

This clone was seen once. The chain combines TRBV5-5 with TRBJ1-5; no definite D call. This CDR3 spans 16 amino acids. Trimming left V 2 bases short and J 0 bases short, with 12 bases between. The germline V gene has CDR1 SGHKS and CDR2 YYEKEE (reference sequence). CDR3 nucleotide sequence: TGTGCCAGCAGCTTCGCGGGGTCCGATAGCAATCAGCCCCAGCATTTT. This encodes CASSFAGSDSNQPQHF.

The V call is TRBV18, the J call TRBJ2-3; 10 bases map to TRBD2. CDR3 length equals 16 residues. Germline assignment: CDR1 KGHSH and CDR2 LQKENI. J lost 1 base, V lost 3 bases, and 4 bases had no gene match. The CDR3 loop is CASSPPGTSGTDTQYF. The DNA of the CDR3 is TGTGCCAGCTCACCTCCGGGGACTAGCGGCACAGATACGCAGTATTTT.

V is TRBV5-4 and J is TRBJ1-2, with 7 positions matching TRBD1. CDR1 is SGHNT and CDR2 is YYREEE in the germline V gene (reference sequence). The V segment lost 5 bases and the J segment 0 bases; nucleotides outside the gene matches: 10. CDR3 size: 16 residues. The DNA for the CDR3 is TGTGCCAGCAGTCGACAGGGAGGCTTAGCTAACTATGGCTACACCTTC. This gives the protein CASSRQGGLANYGYTF.

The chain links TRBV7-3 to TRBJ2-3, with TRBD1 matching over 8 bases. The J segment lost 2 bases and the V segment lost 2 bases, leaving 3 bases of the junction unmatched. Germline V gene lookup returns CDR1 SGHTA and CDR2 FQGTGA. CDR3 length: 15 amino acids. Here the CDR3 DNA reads TGTGCCAGCAGCTTACAGGGGGCAGCCACAGATACGCAGTATTTT. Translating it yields CASSLQGAATDTQYF.

This CDR3 reads CASSGGGAREQYF. In DNA form, the CDR3 reads TGCGCCAGCAGCGGGGGGGGAGCGCGAGAGCAGTACTTC. V gene TRBV10-2 combines with J gene TRBJ2-7; 8 bases fit TRBD2. Germline CDR1 reads WSHSY; CDR2 reads SAAADI. V was clipped by 6 bases and J by 7 bases; unmatched bases: 8. CDR3 size: 13 residues.

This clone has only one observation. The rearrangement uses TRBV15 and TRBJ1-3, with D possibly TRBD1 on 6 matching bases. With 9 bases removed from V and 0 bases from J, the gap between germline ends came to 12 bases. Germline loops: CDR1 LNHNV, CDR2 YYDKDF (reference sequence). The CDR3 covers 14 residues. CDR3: CATTGQASGNTIYF. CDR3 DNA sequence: TGTGCCACTACAGGGCAGGCCTCTGGAAACACCATATATTTT.

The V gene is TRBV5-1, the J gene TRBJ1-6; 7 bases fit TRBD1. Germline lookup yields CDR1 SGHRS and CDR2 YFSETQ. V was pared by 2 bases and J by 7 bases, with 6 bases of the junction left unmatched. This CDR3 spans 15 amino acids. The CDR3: CASSFRQGGNSPLHF. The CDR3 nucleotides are TGCGCCAGCAGCTTTAGACAGGGCGGAAATTCACCCCTCCACTTT.

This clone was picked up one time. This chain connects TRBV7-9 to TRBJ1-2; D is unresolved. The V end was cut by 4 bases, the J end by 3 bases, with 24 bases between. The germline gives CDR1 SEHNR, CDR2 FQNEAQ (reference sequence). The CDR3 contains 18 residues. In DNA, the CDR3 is TGTGCCAGCAGCTCAAGGGCGGTCGGCCGGTCTGGGTACTATGGCTACACCTTC. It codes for CASSSRAVGRSGYYGYTF.

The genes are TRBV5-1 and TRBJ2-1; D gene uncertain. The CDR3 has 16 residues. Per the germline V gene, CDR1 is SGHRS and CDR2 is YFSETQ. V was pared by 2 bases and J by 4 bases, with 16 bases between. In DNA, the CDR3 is TGCGCCAGCAGCTTTGGTACTGCCGGCCAATACAATGAGCAGTTCTTC. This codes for CASSFGTAGQYNEQFF.

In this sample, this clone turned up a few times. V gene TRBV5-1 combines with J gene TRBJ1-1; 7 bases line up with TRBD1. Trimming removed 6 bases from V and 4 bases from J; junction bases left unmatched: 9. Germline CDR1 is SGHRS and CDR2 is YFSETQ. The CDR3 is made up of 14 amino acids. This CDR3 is CASKTGYEGTEAFF. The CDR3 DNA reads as TGCGCCAGCAAGACAGGGTACGAGGGCACTGAAGCTTTCTTT.

CDR3 sequence: CASKEAAGGRNTQYF. The CDR3 region has the DNA TGTGCCAGCAAAGAAGCTGCGGGAGGGAGGAATACGCAGTATTTT. This chain connects TRBV6-1 to TRBJ2-3, with 9 nucleotides matching TRBD2. Looked up from germline, CDR1 is MNHNS and CDR2 is SASEGT. This CDR3 region has 15 residues. V lost 7 bases to trimming and J lost 7 bases; unmatched junction nucleotides: 12.

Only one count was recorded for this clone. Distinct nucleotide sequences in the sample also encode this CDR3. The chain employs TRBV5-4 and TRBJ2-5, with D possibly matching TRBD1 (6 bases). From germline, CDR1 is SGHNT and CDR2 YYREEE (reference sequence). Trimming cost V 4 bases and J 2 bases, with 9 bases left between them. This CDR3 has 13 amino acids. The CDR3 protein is CASSRTEQETQYF. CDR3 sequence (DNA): TGTGCCAGCAGCAGGACAGAACAAGAGACCCAGTACTTC.

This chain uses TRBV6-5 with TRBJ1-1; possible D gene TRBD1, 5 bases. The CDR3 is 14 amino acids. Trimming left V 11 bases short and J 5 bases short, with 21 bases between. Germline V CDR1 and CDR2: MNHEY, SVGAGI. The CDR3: CAAISPGGMTEAFF. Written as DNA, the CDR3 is TGTGCCGCCATCTCTCCGGGGGGAATGACTGAAGCTTTCTTT.

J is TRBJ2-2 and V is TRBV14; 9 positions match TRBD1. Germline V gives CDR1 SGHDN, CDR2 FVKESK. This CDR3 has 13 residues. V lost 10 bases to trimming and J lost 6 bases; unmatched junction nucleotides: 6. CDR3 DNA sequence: TGTGCCACCCGGACAGGGGACGCCGGGGAGCTGTTTTTT. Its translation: CATRTGDAGELFF. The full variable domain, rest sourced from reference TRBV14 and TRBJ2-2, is EAGVTQFPSHSVIEKGQTVTLRCDPISGHDNLYWYRRVMGKEIKFLLHFVKESKQDESGMPNNRFLAERTGGTYSTLKVQPAELEDSGVYFCATRTGDAGELFFGEGSRLTVL.

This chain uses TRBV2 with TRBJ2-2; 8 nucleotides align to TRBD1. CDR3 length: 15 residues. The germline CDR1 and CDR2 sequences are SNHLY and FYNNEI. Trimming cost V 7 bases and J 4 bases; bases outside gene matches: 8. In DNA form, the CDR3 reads TGTGCCAGCACTCTCGACAGGGGTGCCACCGGGGAGCTGTTTTTT. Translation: CASTLDRGATGELFF.

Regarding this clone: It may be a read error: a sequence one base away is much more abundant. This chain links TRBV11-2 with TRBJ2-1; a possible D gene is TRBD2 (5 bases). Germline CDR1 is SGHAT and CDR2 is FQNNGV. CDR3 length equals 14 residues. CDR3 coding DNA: TGTGCCAGCAGCCGCAACGGGAACCACAATGGGCAGTTCTTC. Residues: CASSRNGNHNGQFF.

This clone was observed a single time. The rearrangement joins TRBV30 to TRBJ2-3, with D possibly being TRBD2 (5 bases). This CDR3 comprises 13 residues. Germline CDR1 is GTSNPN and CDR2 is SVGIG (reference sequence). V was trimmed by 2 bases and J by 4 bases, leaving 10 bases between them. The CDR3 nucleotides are TGTGCCTGGAGTAAACAGAGGGCAGATACGCAGTATTTT. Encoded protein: CAWSKQRADTQYF.

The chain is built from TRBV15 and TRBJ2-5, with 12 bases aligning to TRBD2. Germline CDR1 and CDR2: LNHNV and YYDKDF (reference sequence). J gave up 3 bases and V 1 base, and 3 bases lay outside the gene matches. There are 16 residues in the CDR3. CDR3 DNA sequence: TGTGCCACCAGCAGAGCTAGCGGGGGGGCCAAAGAGACCCAGTACTTC. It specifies CATSRASGGAKETQYF.

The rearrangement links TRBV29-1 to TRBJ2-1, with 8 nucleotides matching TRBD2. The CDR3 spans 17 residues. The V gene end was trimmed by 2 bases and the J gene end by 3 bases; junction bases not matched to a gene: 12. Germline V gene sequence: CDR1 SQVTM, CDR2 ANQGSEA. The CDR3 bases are TGCAGCGTTGAATTGGCGGGAGGATCGAGGTACTACAATGAGCAGTTCTTC. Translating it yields CSVELAGGSRYYNEQFF.

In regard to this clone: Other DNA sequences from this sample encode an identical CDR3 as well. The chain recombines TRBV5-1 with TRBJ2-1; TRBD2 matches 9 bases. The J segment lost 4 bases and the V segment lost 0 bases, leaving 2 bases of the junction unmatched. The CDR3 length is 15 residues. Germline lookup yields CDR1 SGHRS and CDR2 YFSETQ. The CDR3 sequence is CASSLAAGGYNEQFF. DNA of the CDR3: TGCGCCAGCAGCTTGGCTGCGGGGGGGTACAATGAGCAGTTCTTC.